This T cell receptor beta chain was sequenced during a study of T cells after posttransplantation cyclophosphamide. Clones were read by immunoSEQ multiplex PCR, and TCRdb kept only the in-frame ones, dropping some. This sample has around 2,200 clones, with 69% found just once. A marrow graft followed busulfan-fludarabine conditioning, with cyclophosphamide on days +3 and +4. CDR1 SGHTS and CDR2 YDEGEE come from the germline V gene. The CDR3 is 14 residues long. Trimming cost V 0 bases and J 4 bases, with 10 bases left between them. Turning to this clone: The antigen is undetermined.

Whole-study results and caveats: Recipient CMV seropositivity and CMV reactivation strongly tracked TRB clonality.

The TCR sequence derives from a male patient aged 60 to 75 who received an allogeneic stem cell transplant from a related donor and was CMV-positive. Some T cells may be the graft donor's. The chain links TRBV5-8 to TRBJ1-1, with D unresolved. This specimen consisted of PBMCs, obtained after allogeneic stem cell transplant with posttransplant cyclophosphamide. CDR3 loop: CASSLGVRGTEAFF. The CDR3 bases are TGTGCCAGCAGCTTGGGGGTTAGAGGCACTGAAGCTTTCTTT. Looking up the rest from reference TRBV5-8 and TRBJ1-1 gives the full variable domain: EAGVTQSPTHLIKTRGQQATLRCSPISGHTSVYWYQQALGLGLQFLLWYDEGEERNRGNFPPRFSGRQFPNYSSELNVNALELEDSALYLCASSLGVRGTEAFFGQGTRLTVV.